This T cell receptor (beta chain) was found in a study of blood T cell repertoires in COVID-19. Germline V gene lookup returns CDR1 SGHDT and CDR2 YYEEEE. The ends lost 6 bases at V and 4 bases at J; junction bases unmatched: 11. CDR3 length: 17 amino acids. Only in-frame clones appear in the TCRdb table, and some are missing; sequencing was by immunoSEQ multiplex PCR. The data contain a few hundred thousand clones, around nine tenths of them singletons. Sequencing was carried out using peripheral blood. The receptor was derived from a woman between 55 and 75 years old with COVID-19, enrolled during active disease. The chain combines TRBV5-6 with TRBJ2-1; 12 bases fit TRBD2. The CDR3 bases are TGTGCCAGCAACCGTAGACTAGCGGGAGTTTCATACAATGAGCAGTTCTTC. Translating it yields CASNRRLAGVSYNEQFF.